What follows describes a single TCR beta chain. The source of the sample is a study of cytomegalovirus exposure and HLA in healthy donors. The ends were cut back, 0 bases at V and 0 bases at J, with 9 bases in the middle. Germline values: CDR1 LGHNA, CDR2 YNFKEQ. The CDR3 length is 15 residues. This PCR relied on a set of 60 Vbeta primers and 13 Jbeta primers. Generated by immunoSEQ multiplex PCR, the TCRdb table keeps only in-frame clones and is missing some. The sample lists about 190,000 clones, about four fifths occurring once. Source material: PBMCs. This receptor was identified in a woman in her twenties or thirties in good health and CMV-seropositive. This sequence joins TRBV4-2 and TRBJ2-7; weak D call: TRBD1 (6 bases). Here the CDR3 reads CASSQEQGSSYEQYF. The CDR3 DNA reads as TGTGCCAGCAGCCAAGAACAGGGTAGCTCCTACGAGCAGTACTTC.